These T cell receptor beta chains were read from a single sample in a study of blood T cell repertoires in COVID-19. Sequencing used immunoSEQ multiplex PCR; TCRdb keeps in-frame clones, though not all of them. The table shows some 29,000 clones, with roughly 76% occurring only once. Sequenced sample: peripheral blood. The origin of the receptors is a man between 65 and 79 years old with acute or convalescent COVID-19. Both conserved end residues are part of each CDR3. The D gene is left open where the match is weak. Rows give clone size only sometimes, using once, few, many, or a class for an expanded clone.

TRBV5-5	TRBJ2-5	.	TRBD1	CASSGTGTGGLETQYF	TGTGCCAGCAGCGGAACCGGGACAGGGGGCCTGGAGACCCAGTACTTC
TRBV11-3	TRBJ2-7	.	.	CASSQGSEQYF	TGTGCCAGCAGCCAGGGGTCCGAGCAGTACTTC
TRBV12-3/TRBV12-4	TRBJ2-2	.	.	CASTKQNTGELFF	TGTGCCAGCACAAAACAGAACACCGGGGAGCTGTTTTTT
TRBV10-3	TRBJ1-6	.	TRBD1	CAISRDSYNSPLHF	TGTGCCATCAGTCGGGACAGCTATAATTCACCCCTCCACTTT
TRBV7-2	TRBJ1-2	.	.	CASSLGQGFNYGYTF	TGTGCCAGCAGCTTAGGGCAGGGATTTAACTATGGCTACACCTTC
TRBV5-1	TRBJ2-7	.	TRBD2	CASSSEGLAGVQRSYEQYF	TGCGCCAGCAGCTCCGAGGGGCTAGCGGGAGTGCAAAGGTCCTACGAGCAGTACTTC
TRBV6-4	TRBJ2-7	once	.	CARIHWRAAYEQYF	TGTGCCAGAATCCACTGGCGGGCAGCCTACGAGCAGTACTTC
TRBV3-1/TRBV3-2	TRBJ1-2	.	.	CASSLLGGGDRGYTF	TGTGCCAGCAGCCTCCTGGGGGGTGGGGACCGTGGCTACACCTTC
TRBV28	TRBJ1-1	.	.	CASSQDQGAFF	TGTGCCAGCAGTCAGGATCAAGGAGCTTTCTTT
TRBV12-5	TRBJ2-1	.	.	CASGPDGWAGQFF	TGTGCTAGTGGTCCTGACGGTTGGGCGGGGCAGTTCTTC
TRBV5-4	TRBJ1-1	.	.	CASSFSRRAAEAFF	TGTGCCAGCAGCTTCTCCCGCCGCGCGGCTGAAGCTTTCTTT
TRBV14	TRBJ1-1	.	.	CASSQEGETGWDGAEAFF	TGTGCCAGCAGCCAAGAGGGGGAAACAGGGTGGGACGGGGCTGAAGCTTTCTTT
TRBV5-1	TRBJ2-7	once	TRBD2	CASSSGRADEQYF	TGCGCCAGCAGTAGCGGGAGGGCCGACGAGCAGTACTTC
TRBV11-3	TRBJ1-6	few	.	CASSLGDIGSPLHF	TGTGCCAGCAGCTTAGGGGACATCGGTTCACCCCTCCACTTT
TRBV3-1/TRBV3-2	TRBJ2-7	.	.	CASSPLVGDEQYF	TGTGCCAGCAGCCCCCTCGTCGGAGACGAGCAGTACTTC
TRBV5-5	TRBJ2-7	.	TRBD1	CASSRSGTGSREQYF	TGTGCCAGCAGCCGTTCCGGGACAGGGTCGCGGGAGCAGTACTTC
TRBV24-1	TRBJ2-1	few	TRBD2	CATSDFLGEGWVDNEQFF	TGTGCCACCAGTGATTTTCTAGGGGAGGGATGGGTTGACAATGAGCAGTTCTTC
TRBV18	TRBJ1-2	.	.	CASSPPGGYGYTF	TGTGCCAGCTCACCACCCGGGGGCTATGGCTACACCTTC
TRBV6-5	TRBJ2-1	.	.	CASRSVGGGGEQFF	TGTGCCAGCAGATCGGTAGGGGGTGGAGGTGAGCAGTTCTTC
TRBV28	TRBJ2-2	.	TRBD1	CASSPGTGAANSNTGELFF	TGTGCCAGCAGTCCCGGGACAGGGGCCGCTAACTCGAACACCGGGGAGCTGTTTTTT
TRBV9	TRBJ2-5	.	TRBD2	CASSVGPSGRTETQYF	TGTGCCAGCAGCGTAGGGCCTAGCGGGAGAACAGAGACCCAGTACTTC
TRBV20-1	TRBJ2-7	few	.	CSASWQGSYEQYF	TGCAGTGCTAGTTGGCAGGGATCCTACGAGCAGTACTTC
TRBV2	TRBJ1-4	.	.	CASFSTRGNEKLFF	TGTGCCAGCTTCTCGACACGGGGTAATGAAAAACTGTTTTTT
TRBV18	TRBJ1-1	.	.	CASSPLDTEAFF	TGTGCCAGCTCACCTCTCGACACTGAAGCTTTCTTT
TRBV19	TRBJ1-2	.	TRBD1	CASSRPQGNYGYTF	TGTGCCAGTAGTCGACCACAGGGGAACTATGGCTACACCTTC
TRBV7-8	TRBJ2-2	.	TRBD1	CASSGTGNTGELFF	TGTGCCAGCAGCGGGACAGGGAACACCGGGGAGCTGTTTTTT
TRBV5-1	TRBJ2-2	.	.	CASSLSLNTGELFF	TGCGCCAGCAGCTTGTCCCTAAACACCGGGGAGCTGTTTTTT
TRBV6-2/TRBV6-3	TRBJ1-1	.	.	CASRYTGGEAEAFF	TGTGCCAGCAGGTACACGGGGGGCGAGGCTGAAGCTTTCTTT
TRBV9	TRBJ2-5	.	.	CASSSRSGAVSETQYF	TGTGCCAGCAGCTCGCGATCGGGTGCAGTCAGCGAGACCCAGTACTTC
TRBV28	TRBJ1-1	.	.	CASSLLDGNTEAFF	TGTGCCAGCAGTTTATTAGATGGGAACACTGAAGCTTTCTTT
TRBV6-5	TRBJ1-2	.	TRBD1	CASSPSGQGSGGYTF	TGTGCCAGCAGTCCCTCGGGACAGGGGAGTGGTGGCTACACCTTC
TRBV30	TRBJ1-5	.	TRBD1	CAWSVPGQVGNQPQHF	TGTGCCTGGAGTGTACCGGGACAGGTGGGCAATCAGCCCCAGCATTTT
TRBV19	TRBJ2-1	.	TRBD2	CASSSASGGAVEQFF	TGTGCCAGTAGTAGCGCTAGCGGGGGGGCAGTAGAGCAGTTCTTC
TRBV12-3/TRBV12-4	TRBJ1-5	.	TRBD1	CASGQNSNQPQHF	TGTGCCTCGGGACAGAATAGCAATCAGCCCCAGCATTTT
TRBV9	TRBJ2-1	.	.	CASNEDSRRYNEQFF	TGTGCCAGCAACGAAGACTCACGACGGTACAATGAGCAGTTCTTC
TRBV28	TRBJ1-1	.	.	CASTSAEAFF	TGTGCCAGCACTTCCGCTGAAGCTTTCTTT
TRBV19	TRBJ2-1	.	.	CASSMAGGGSYNEQFF	TGTGCCAGTAGTATGGCTGGGGGCGGCTCCTACAATGAGCAGTTCTTC
TRBV18	TRBJ1-1	.	TRBD1	CASSHDRGQDTEAFF	TGTGCCAGCTCACACGACAGGGGGCAGGACACTGAAGCTTTCTTT
TRBV29-1	TRBJ2-7	.	.	CSAQVSHEQYF	TGCAGCGCACAGGTCAGCCACGAGCAGTACTTC
TRBV6-2/TRBV6-3	TRBJ1-1	once	TRBD1	CASTPQGATEAFF	TGTGCCAGCACCCCCCAGGGGGCAACTGAAGCTTTCTTT
TRBV7-3	TRBJ2-5	.	.	CASILHRDLRETQYF	TGTGCCAGCATCCTGCACCGGGACTTAAGAGAGACCCAGTACTTC
TRBV7-6	TRBJ1-5	.	TRBD1	CASSFGTGGSNQPQHF	TGTGCCAGCAGCTTTGGGACAGGGGGAAGCAATCAGCCCCAGCATTTT
TRBV7-9	TRBJ2-7	once	TRBD1	CASSLKQGDLREQYF	TGTGCCAGCAGCTTGAAACAGGGGGACCTGAGGGAGCAGTACTTC
TRBV6-5	TRBJ2-7	few	.	CASSYGRGSLNEQYF	TGTGCCAGCAGTTACGGCAGGGGTTCCTTAAACGAGCAGTACTTC
TRBV3-1/TRBV3-2	TRBJ2-2	.	TRBD2	CASNGLAGLNTGELFF	TGTGCCAGCAACGGACTAGCGGGCCTGAACACCGGGGAGCTGTTTTTT